A single T cell receptor beta chain is shown here with its context. The germline CDR1 and CDR2 sequences are SGHAT and FQNNGV. The CDR3 consists of 15 residues. The V segment lost 1 base and the J segment 2 bases; nucleotides outside the gene matches: 3. The sample comes from a study of T cell repertoires in cytomegalovirus infection. TCRdb recomputed calls from the reads with MiXCR, one row per CDR3 protein. The repertoire holds a few hundred thousand distinct CDR3 sequences, with around 18% as singletons. This clonotype was obtained from a human donor in good health (CMV status not recorded). Some clones in this sample may be carry-over from other donors' samples. Sequenced sample: PBMCs. This rearrangement joins TRBV11-2 to TRBJ2-7, with 9 bases matching TRBD2. The CDR3 loop is CASSLVSGGPYEQYF. In DNA, the CDR3 is TGTGCCAGCAGCTTAGTTAGCGGGGGCCCCTACGAGCAGTACTTC.